This TCR beta chain derives from a study of cytomegalovirus exposure and HLA in healthy donors. Study conclusions and caveats: In a later analysis, HLA-associated TCR beta chains were more clonally expanded than equally common others. Later analysis identified 15,000 to 20,000 TCR beta sequences associated with HLA alleles, using a false discovery rate threshold of 0.05. In a later analysis, V- and J-gene trimming of beta chains associated with a DCLRE1C missense variant, replicated independently. Excluded were some V segments that proved indistinguishable, including TRBV6-2 and TRBV6-3.

PCR used 60 Vbeta primers and 13 Jbeta primers. TCRdb's copy holds only in-frame clones and misses some; the assay was immunoSEQ multiplex PCR. The data contain some 110,000 clones, roughly 15% of them singletons. CDR3 length equals 13 residues. Trimming cost V 6 bases and J 8 bases; bases outside gene matches: 5. Germline CDR1 is MNHEY and CDR2 is SVGAGI. This clone was seen a handful of times. The antigen is undetermined. Input material: PBMCs. The chain has TRBV6-5 and TRBJ2-1; 9 nucleotides align to TRBD2. The clonotype was recovered from a female donor in good health and CMV-seronegative. Here the CDR3 reads CASSRTSEDEQFF. As DNA, the CDR3 is TGTGCCAGCAGCCGGACTAGCGAAGATGAGCAGTTCTTC.